This T cell receptor (beta chain) was profiled in a study of T cell repertoires in cytomegalovirus infection. Study-wide context: Public TCR beta signatures provided an indication of both CMV infection and a matching HLA type.

TCRdb independently ran MiXCR on the reads; one entry per CDR3 protein. This table has under 250,000 distinct CDR3 sequences, around 12% appearing once. This clonotype was recorded at least ten times. Its antigen is still unknown. Trimming took off 8 bases at V and 2 bases at J, with 12 bases between the two ends. The CDR3 totals 13 residues. Study-wide results and limits: Totalled public TCR beta family frequency picked out people who carried CMV plus the relevant HLA.

The specimen was PBMCs. The chain couples TRBV12-3 or TRBV12-4 to TRBJ2-5; D call uncertain. The origin of this receptor is a human donor in good health (CMV status not recorded). Some clones in this sample may be carry-over from other donors' samples. The CDR3 spells CASGLVLQETQYF. The CDR3 DNA is TGTGCCAGCGGATTAGTTTTACAAGAGACCCAGTACTTC.